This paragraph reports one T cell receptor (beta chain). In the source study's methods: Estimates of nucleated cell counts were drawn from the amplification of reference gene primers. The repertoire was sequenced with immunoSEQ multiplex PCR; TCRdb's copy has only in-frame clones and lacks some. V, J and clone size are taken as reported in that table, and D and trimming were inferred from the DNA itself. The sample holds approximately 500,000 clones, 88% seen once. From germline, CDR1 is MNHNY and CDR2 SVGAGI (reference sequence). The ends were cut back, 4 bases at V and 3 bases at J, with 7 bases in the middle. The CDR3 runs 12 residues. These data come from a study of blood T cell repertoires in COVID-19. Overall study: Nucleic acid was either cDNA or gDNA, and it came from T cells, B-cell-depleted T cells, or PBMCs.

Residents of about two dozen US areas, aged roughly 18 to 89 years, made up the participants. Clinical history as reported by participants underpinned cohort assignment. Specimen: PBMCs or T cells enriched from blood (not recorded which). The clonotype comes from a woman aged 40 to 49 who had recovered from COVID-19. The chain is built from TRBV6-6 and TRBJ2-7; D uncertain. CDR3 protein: CASSSPLYEQYF. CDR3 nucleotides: TGTGCCAGCAGTTCCCCTCTCTACGAGCAGTACTTC.